The 22 T cell receptor beta chains below come from one sample, sequenced in a study of blood T cell repertoires in COVID-19. The method was immunoSEQ multiplex PCR; TCRdb's version includes in-frame clones alone and lacks a portion of them. The sample lists 110,000 to 150,000 clones; roughly 89% were seen once. Sequenced: peripheral blood. These receptor sequences come from a man aged 55-75 years with active or convalescent COVID-19.

This chain connects TRBV27 to TRBJ2-1, with 12 bases lining up with TRBD2. The CDR3 totals 17 residues. Losses at the gene ends were 2 bases for V and 6 bases for J; bases not matched to a gene: 8. The V gene's germline CDR1 is MNHEY and CDR2 SMNVEV (reference sequence). CDR3 residues: CASSLLSSGGDPNEQFF. The CDR3, as DNA: TGTGCCAGCAGTTTACTGTCTAGCGGGGGGGACCCCAATGAGCAGTTCTTC.

CDR3 protein: CASSHPGQGGFF. The CDR3 region has the DNA TGTGCCAGCAGCCACCCGGGACAGGGCGGGTTCTTC. The rearrangement joins TRBV11-2 to TRBJ2-1, with TRBD1 matching over 9 bases. Trimming at V came to 5 bases and at J to 15 bases, leaving 8 bases not matched to a gene. Germline lookup yields CDR1 SGHAT and CDR2 FQNNGV. This CDR3 has 12 residues.

In DNA form, the CDR3 reads TGTGCCAGCCGGGGGGAAGAGACCCAGTACTTC. Amino acid sequence: CASRGEETQYF. The chain links TRBV6-6 to TRBJ2-5; the match to TRBD2 covers 7 bases. V lost 8 bases to trimming and J lost 3 bases; unmatched junction nucleotides: 0. The CDR3 extends over 11 amino acids. CDR1 and CDR2 (germline): MNHNY, SVGAGI (reference sequence).

This chain joins TRBV6-5 and TRBJ2-7, with a weak D call TRBD1 (6 bases). Germline-derived CDR1 and CDR2 are MNHEY and SVGAGI. The CDR3 runs 13 residues. The ends were cut back, 6 bases at V and 6 bases at J, with 15 bases in the middle. In DNA, the CDR3 is TGTGCCAGCAGCTCACGCACAGGGCGCGAGCAGTACTTC. Encoded protein: CASSSRTGREQYF.

V and J are TRBV15 and TRBJ2-3, with TRBD2 matching over 8 bases. CDR1 is LNHNV and CDR2 is YYDKDF in the germline V gene (reference sequence). CDR3 length: 17 residues. V shed 0 bases and J 3 bases; nucleotides not matched to a gene: 8. The CDR3 protein is CATSRDTEAGATDTQYF. The CDR3 region has the DNA TGTGCCACCAGCAGAGACACCGAAGCGGGAGCGACAGATACGCAGTATTTT. The whole variable domain, filled in from reference TRBV15 and TRBJ2-3, reads DAMVIQNPRYQVTQFGKPVTLSCSQTLNHNVMYWYQQKSSQAPKLLFHYYDKDFNNEADTPDNFQSRRPNTSFCFLDIRSPGLGDTAMYLCATSRDTEAGATDTQYFGPGTRLTVL.

This chain links TRBV28 with TRBJ1-1, with D possibly matching TRBD1 (6 bases). CDR1 and CDR2 (germline): MDHEN, SYDVKM. This CDR3 is built from 16 residues. The V gene lost 2 bases and the J gene lost 4 bases, with 17 bases spanning the gap. The CDR3 is CASSLGGQTLTTEAFF. Written as DNA, the CDR3 is TGTGCCAGCAGTTTAGGGGGCCAGACACTAACCACTGAAGCTTTCTTT.

With respect to this clone: A read error may account for a junction end that differs from germline. The genes are TRBV15 and TRBJ2-7; D may be TRBD1 (5 bases). Germline values: CDR1 LNHNV, CDR2 YYDKDF (reference sequence). The CDR3 spans 13 residues. CDR3 sequence: CATSPGHAYGQYF. The CDR3 DNA follows: TGTGCCACCAGCCCCGGACACGCTTACGGGCAGTACTTC.

The chain links TRBV19 to TRBJ1-6, with D perhaps matching TRBD1 (5 bases). There are 16 residues in the CDR3. V shed 8 bases and J shed 8 bases, with 22 bases lying between them. The V gene's germline CDR1 is LNHDA and CDR2 SQIVND (reference sequence). The CDR3 DNA is TGTGCCAGTCCCCCTACGGTGCCAGGGTGGGATTCACCCCTCCACTTT. Residues: CASPPTVPGWDSPLHF.

The rearrangement joins TRBV30 to TRBJ2-2, with TRBD2 matching over 8 bases. The germline V gene encodes CDR1 GTSNPN and CDR2 SVGIG (reference sequence). CDR3 length equals 17 residues. With V trimmed by 1 base and J by 3 bases, 10 bases remained unmatched. CDR3 amino acids: CAWSARPGTRHTGELFF. The CDR3 coding sequence is TGTGCCTGGAGTGCCAGGCCCGGGACTAGGCACACCGGGGAGCTGTTTTTT.

The chain carries TRBV2 and TRBJ2-1, with 8 bases that match TRBD1. The CDR3 is 13 amino acids. The V and J ends lost 10 bases and 2 bases, in that order; junction bases with no gene match: 4. Germline V gene sequence: CDR1 SNHLY, CDR2 FYNNEI. The CDR3 protein is CANDRGAYNEQFF. DNA of the CDR3: TGTGCCAACGACAGGGGCGCCTACAATGAGCAGTTCTTC.

The V gene is TRBV7-3, the J gene TRBJ1-1; D is possibly TRBD1 (6 bases). The V and J ends lost 8 bases and 6 bases respectively, with 16 bases between them. This CDR3 region has 13 residues. The V gene's germline CDR1 is SGHTA and CDR2 FQGTGA. This chain's CDR3 is CASGLSGAAEAFF. The CDR3, as DNA: TGTGCCAGCGGATTATCAGGGGCCGCTGAAGCTTTCTTT.

This chain uses TRBV5-4 with TRBJ1-1; no firm D call. V lost 0 bases to trimming and J lost 6 bases, with 12 bases between them. The CDR3 runs to 14 residues. Germline lookup yields CDR1 SGHNT and CDR2 YYREEE (reference sequence). CDR3: CASSLVEPSAEAFF. In nucleotides, the CDR3 is TGTGCCAGCAGCTTGGTAGAGCCGAGTGCTGAAGCTTTCTTT.

The V and J genes are TRBV12-5 and TRBJ1-5; 7 positions match TRBD1. This CDR3 is built from 15 residues. The germline V gene encodes CDR1 LGHNT and CDR2 FRNRAP. With 5 bases clipped from V and 0 bases from J, the junction kept 4 bases outside the gene matches. The CDR3 DNA reads as TGTGCTAGTGGTCCGGGACAGCTTAGCAATCAGCCCCAGCATTTT. Protein: CASGPGQLSNQPQHF.

J is TRBJ2-2 and V is TRBV6-5, with unresolved D. Germline CDR1 MNHEY, CDR2 SVGAGI. V lost 0 bases to trimming and J lost 4 bases, with 12 bases between them. This CDR3 has 16 residues. The CDR3 loop reads CASSYSESRSTGELFF. CDR3 DNA: TGTGCCAGCAGTTACTCTGAAAGTCGCAGCACCGGGGAGCTGTTTTTT.

The chain is built from TRBV6-1 and TRBJ1-2; 10 bases agree with TRBD1. The germline CDR1 and CDR2 sequences are MNHNS and SASEGT. V was pared by 3 bases and J by 4 bases, with 5 bases of the junction left unmatched. This CDR3 has 15 residues. Here the CDR3 reads CASSETGGDFYGYTF. The CDR3 nucleotides are TGTGCCAGCAGTGAGACAGGGGGCGACTTCTATGGCTACACCTTC.

The J gene is TRBJ2-6, the V gene TRBV5-1; 7 bases match TRBD1. The J segment lost 0 bases and the V segment lost 2 bases, leaving 8 bases of the junction unmatched. The CDR3 contains 18 residues. The germline V gene has CDR1 SGHRS and CDR2 YFSETQ. CDR3 in amino acids: CASSLGTVFFSGANVLTF. The CDR3 region has the DNA TGCGCCAGCAGCTTAGGGACAGTTTTTTTCTCTGGGGCCAACGTCCTGACTTTC.

This clone was seen once. The CDR3 DNA reads as TGTGCCAGCAGCTTATCACCAACTAGCAATAGTCTTGATACGCAGTATTTT. It encodes CASSLSPTSNSLDTQYF. V gene TRBV7-8 combines with J gene TRBJ2-3; D is perhaps TRBD2 (6 bases). The ends were cut back, 2 bases at V and 6 bases at J, with 21 bases in the middle. CDR1 is SGHVS, CDR2 FQNEAQ, per germline. This CDR3 has 17 amino acids.

This sequence joins TRBV11-2 and TRBJ2-1, with no clear D. The germline gives CDR1 SGHAT, CDR2 FQNNGV. The CDR3 has 15 amino acids. Trimming took 1 base from V and 3 from J, leaving 10 bases between them. The CDR3 loop is CASSLGWAGYNEQFF. The CDR3 DNA reads as TGTGCCAGCAGCTTAGGTTGGGCCGGCTACAATGAGCAGTTCTTC.

The chain employs TRBV7-2 and TRBJ2-7, with TRBD1 matching 8 bases. In germline, CDR1 is SGHTA, CDR2 FQGNSA. The CDR3 has 14 residues. V shed 5 bases and J 3 bases; nucleotides not matched to a gene: 6. This chain's CDR3 is CASSPLTGGYEQYF. DNA of the CDR3: TGTGCCAGCAGCCCCCTTACAGGGGGCTACGAGCAGTACTTC.

V is TRBV28 and J is TRBJ1-6, with 7 nucleotides matching TRBD1. The CDR3 runs 15 residues. CDR1 MDHEN and CDR2 SYDVKM come from the germline V gene. Trimming cost V 6 bases and J 9 bases; bases outside gene matches: 11. CDR3 loop: CASSPTTGASSPLHF. The DNA for the CDR3 is TGTGCCAGCAGCCCGACCACAGGGGCCTCTTCACCCCTCCACTTT.

The chain is built from TRBV27 and TRBJ2-2; D may be TRBD1 (5 bases). Germline V lookup: CDR1 MNHEY, CDR2 SMNVEV (reference sequence). The V end lost 6 bases, the J end lost 5 bases, and 10 bases lay between the germline ends. This CDR3 is built from 13 residues. CDR3 DNA: TGTGCCAGCAGGCATAAGGGGACCGGGGAGCTGTTTTTT. Translating gives CASRHKGTGELFF.

CDR3 nucleotides: TGTGCCAGCTCACCCGTCCTAGCGGGGGGGCTCACAGATACGCAGTATTTT. Its translation is CASSPVLAGGLTDTQYF. The J gene is TRBJ2-3, the V gene TRBV18; TRBD2 agrees at 12 bases. V shed 3 bases and J 2 bases; nucleotides not matched to a gene: 6. The length of the CDR3 is 17 residues. Per the germline V gene, CDR1 is KGHSH and CDR2 is LQKENI.